This TCR beta chain derives from a study of regulatory T cells in long-lasting Graves disease. General study points: Those with persistent Graves' had less TCR diversity than newly diagnosed patients.

Comments on this clonotype: As yet, its antigen is unknown.

The time point was: persistent/refractory GD, antithyroid drugs over 5 years with positive TRAb. Generation of the TCR library employed RNA extracted from PBMCs. American Thyroid Association guidelines defined Graves' disease diagnosis. An endocrinology department in Xi'an, China, supplied the patients. To make TCR beta libraries, researchers used iRepertoire HTBI primers and Arm-PCR of CDR3 regions. TCRdb re-called the multiplex PCR reads with MiXCR, one entry per CDR3 protein. In the table there are roughly 500,000 distinct CDR3 sequences, around a fifth of which are singletons. The specimen comprised peripheral blood mononuclear cells (PBMCs), sampled when the disease was refractory, from a patient treated with antithyroid drugs. The receptor was derived from a female donor with Graves disease.

CDR3 sequence: CASSLLQESGEQYF. In nucleotides, the CDR3 is TGTGCCAGCAGTTTGTTACAGGAGTCGGGAGAGCAGTACTTC. The rearrangement links TRBV6-5 to TRBJ2-7; D assignment may be TRBD1 or TRBD2 (5 bases each). Germline V gene lookup returns CDR1 MNHEY and CDR2 SVGAGI. V lost 4 bases to trimming and J lost 7 bases, with 17 bases between them. This CDR3 has 14 residues.